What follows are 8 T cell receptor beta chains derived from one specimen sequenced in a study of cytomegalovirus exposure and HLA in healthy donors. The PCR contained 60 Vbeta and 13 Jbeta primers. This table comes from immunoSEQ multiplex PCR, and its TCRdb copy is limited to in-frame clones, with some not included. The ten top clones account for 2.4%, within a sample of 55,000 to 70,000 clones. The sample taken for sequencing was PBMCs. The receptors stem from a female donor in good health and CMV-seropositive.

The CDR3 is CASSPTDRGNYEQYF. The CDR3 DNA follows: TGTGCCAGCAGCCCAACGGACAGGGGTAATTACGAGCAGTACTTC. The chain is built from TRBV11-1 and TRBJ2-7, with 9 bases identical to TRBD1. Germline V gene data show CDR1 as SGHAT and CDR2 as FQDESV (reference sequence). This CDR3 is built from 15 residues. The J segment lost 4 bases and the V segment lost 5 bases, leaving 9 bases of the junction unmatched. Full variable domain (outside the CDR3, taken from reference TRBV11-1 and TRBJ2-7): EAEVAQSPRYKITEKSQAVAFWCDPISGHATLYWYRQILGQGPELLVQFQDESVVDDSQLPKDRFSAERLKGVDSTLKIQPAELGDSAMYLCASSPTDRGNYEQYFGPGTRLTVT.

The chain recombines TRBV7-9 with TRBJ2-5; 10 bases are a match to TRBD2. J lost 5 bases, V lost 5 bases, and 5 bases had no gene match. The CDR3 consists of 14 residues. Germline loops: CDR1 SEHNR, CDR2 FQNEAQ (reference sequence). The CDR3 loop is CASSQGLAEETQYF. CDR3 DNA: TGTGCCAGCAGCCAAGGACTAGCGGAGGAGACCCAGTACTTC.

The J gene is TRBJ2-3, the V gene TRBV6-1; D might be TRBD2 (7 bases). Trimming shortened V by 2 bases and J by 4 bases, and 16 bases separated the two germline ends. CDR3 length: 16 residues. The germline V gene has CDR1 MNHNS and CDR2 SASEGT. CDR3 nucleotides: TGTGCCAGCAGTGAAATCGAACGGGGGGCCGCAGATACGCAGTATTTT. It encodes CASSEIERGAADTQYF.

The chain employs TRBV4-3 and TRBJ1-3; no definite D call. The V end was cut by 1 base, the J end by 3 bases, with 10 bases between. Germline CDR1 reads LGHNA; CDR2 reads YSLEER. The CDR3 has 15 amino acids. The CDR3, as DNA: TGCGCCAGCAGCCAAGCGGGATGGGGTGGAAACACCATATATTTT. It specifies CASSQAGWGGNTIYF.

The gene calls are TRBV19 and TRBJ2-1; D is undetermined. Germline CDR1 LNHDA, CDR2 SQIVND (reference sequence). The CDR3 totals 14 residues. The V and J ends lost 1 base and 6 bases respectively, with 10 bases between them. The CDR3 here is CASSIGGLFNEQFF. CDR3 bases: TGTGCCAGTAGTATAGGAGGATTATTCAATGAGCAGTTCTTC. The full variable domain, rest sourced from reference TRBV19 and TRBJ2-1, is DGGITQSPKYLFRKEGQNVTLSCEQNLNHDAMYWYRQDPGQGLRLIYYSQIVNDFQKGDIAEGYSVSREKKESFPLTVTSAQKNPTAFYLCASSIGGLFNEQFFGPGTRLTVL.

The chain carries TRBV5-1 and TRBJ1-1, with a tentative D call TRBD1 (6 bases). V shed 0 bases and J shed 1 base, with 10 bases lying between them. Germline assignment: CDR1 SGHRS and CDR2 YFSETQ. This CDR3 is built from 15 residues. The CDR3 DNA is TGCGCCAGCAGCTTGGCCCTGACAGGGAACACTGAAGCTTTCTTT. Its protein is CASSLALTGNTEAFF.

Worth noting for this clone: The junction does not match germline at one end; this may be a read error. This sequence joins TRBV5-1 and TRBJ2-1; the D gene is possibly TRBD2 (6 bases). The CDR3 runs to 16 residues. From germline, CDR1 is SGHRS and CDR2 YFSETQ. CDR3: CASSLVIGSSDNEQFF. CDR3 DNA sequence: TGCGCCAGCAGCTTGGTCATCGGGAGCTCCGACAATGAGCAGTTCTTC.

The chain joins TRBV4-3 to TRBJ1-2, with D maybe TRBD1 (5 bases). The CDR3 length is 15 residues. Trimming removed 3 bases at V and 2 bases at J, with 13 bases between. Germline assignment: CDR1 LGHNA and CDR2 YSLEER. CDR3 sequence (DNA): TGCGCCAGCAGCCAGTACATTCAGGGCAACTATGGCTACACCTTC. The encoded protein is CASSQYIQGNYGYTF.